This entry describes one TCR beta chain. This clone has a handful of counts. Its antigen is still unknown. Base qualities are not recorded, but no much larger clone differs from it by a single base. The library was produced with the immunoSEQ multiplex PCR assay. For the multiplex PCR, a mixture combining 60 forward primers for TCR Vbeta segments and 13 reverse primers for TCR Jbeta segments was used. The CDR3 region of rearranged TCR beta genes was amplified from genomic DNA with a multiplex PCR assay. Amplified TCR beta libraries were sequenced as 87-base-pair reads on the Illumina HiSeq System. The original pipeline was this. In a later analysis, 80 million or so unique TCR beta chains were counted across the roughly 700 repertoires, and roughly 9.9 million of these chains were shared by at least two donors. A nearest-neighbor algorithm error-corrected the raw reads and collapsed the reads into unique sequences, merging closely related sequences to remove PCR and sequencing errors. CDR3 sequences were aligned to IMGT reference sequences to assign V, D and J gene segments. Each retained sequence needed at least a six-nucleotide match to both a V gene segment and a J gene segment. Rearrangements were called productive when the CDR3 lacked stop codons and stayed in frame with V and J; all others were non-productive. Following IMGT convention, CDR3 was defined as the stretch from the second conserved V-encoded cysteine up to the conserved J-encoded phenylalanine. In an earlier analysis of 500 to 650 of the donors, sequences lacking an unambiguous match to a single V gene segment were excluded. In an earlier analysis of roughly 500 of the donors, V segments were called functional above 56.7% productive rearrangements and were called segregating when the between-donor standard deviation exceeded 5%. A statistical classification framework was built to diagnose cytomegalovirus status from the catalog of TCR beta chain sequences. In a later analysis, V and J genes were assigned by comparing TCR nucleotide sequences against IMGT/GENE-DB human TR gene sequences. The TCRdist pipeline was used in a later analysis to assign CDR3 sequences and most-parsimonious VDJ recombination scenarios. In a later analysis, each TCR beta chain was defined by its CDR3 amino acid sequence together with its V-gene family, and reads lacking a unique V-gene family were excluded. A later analysis removed roughly 590 highly shared, low-generation-probability nucleotide sequences to deal with suspected cross-contamination and a sequencing artifact. In a later analysis, a clonal expansion index for each public chain was calculated from normalized within-repertoire ranks of inferred template counts. In a later analysis, generation probabilities were computed with a VDJ recombination model fitted to out-of-frame rearrangements, and the resulting probabilities were checked against IGoR. A later analysis scored TCR-TCR, TCR-HLA and TCR-CMV co-occurrence with hypergeometric tests, applying a repertoire-size bias correction to TCR pairs. False discovery rates were estimated in a later analysis by permuting HLA or CMV assignments 20 times. In a later analysis, co-occurring TCRs were grouped using DBSCAN, and TCRdist sequence similarity was added for clustering within HLA-allele-positive subsets. Repertoires with fewer than 30,000 or more than 120,000 public chains, plus five repertoires with anomalous nucleotide sharing, were excluded from co-occurrence clustering. TCRdb mirrors the immuneACCESS table, restricted to in-frame sequences. Some clones are absent from its copies; in checked studies, under half trace to an unresolved V gene, and the reason for the others is unknown. The D gene and trimming were derived from the DNA, and the V and J assignments and clone size from that table. The sample table records around 100,000 clones; less than 80% of these occur just once. The top ten hold 3% to 3.5% of the sample.

These data originate in a study of cytomegalovirus exposure and HLA in healthy donors (dated by TCRdb to 2016 to 2017). The study in broad terms: An earlier analysis of approximately 640 of the donors reported about 250 Gb of sequence data and some 120 million unique TCR beta sequences from about 200 million T cells. An early release covering just under 650 HLA-typed donors comprised 250 to 350 gigabases of sequencing data and tens of millions of unique TCR sequences. The genetic ancestry cluster associated with self-reported Caucasian donors included about 84% of the roughly 400 genotyped donors. The study aimed to test whether signatures of past pathogen exposure could be identified by cataloging public T cell receptors. The study profiled the T cell repertoires of some 610 subjects by immunosequencing and related them to cytomegalovirus serostatus. A separate validation cohort of approximately 130 different subjects was used in addition to the approximately 700-subject first cohort. To predict cytomegalovirus infection status, the study brought together high-throughput TCR immunosequencing, statistical association of individual TCRs with disease status, and machine learning. A later analysis re-analyzed previously published TCR beta repertoires from about 600 donors and added high-resolution HLA genotyping to study TCR occurrence patterns. Rather than drawing on any new phenotypic data, the later analysis identified candidate immune exposures from TCR beta sequences and the way those sequences occurred across donors. To decide whether each TCR beta V gene segment behaved as functional or pseudogenic, an earlier analysis of some 580 of the donors relied on high-throughput TCR beta sequencing. Donor age, sex, ethnicity and CMV serostatus were compiled together with the repertoire data. Genome-wide SNP genotypes for about 65% of the 666 donors were used in a later genetic analysis, which treated that subset as a discovery cohort. All discovery cohort repertoires had been generated on a single sequencing platform. HLA typing included class I and class II loci at four-digit resolution. The number of donors typed differed by locus, with roughly 620-630 for A, B, C, DRB1 and DQB1, roughly 520 for DQA1, 606 for DPA1, and around 430 for DPB1. Because of strong linkage in the cohort, roughly five DR-DQ haplotypes were treated as single units for association and clustering. Among approximately 370 genotyped donors of the cohort, an average of around 250,000 unique TCR beta nucleotide sequences was sequenced per donor, of which about 18% were non-productive. The paper's findings and limits, for the study overall: Only TCR beta chains were sequenced in this cohort, and the absence of alpha or paired-chain data limited detectable features. Because the 87-base-pair reads could not distinguish some IMGT-functional V segments, including TRBV6-2 and TRBV6-3, those segments were excluded. In both the original and validation cohorts, the classifier was reported to diagnose cytomegalovirus status with high specificity and sensitivity. In the study, approximately 160 TCR beta chains were listed as associated with cytomegalovirus. In a later analysis, 16,951 TCR beta sequences were associated with specific HLA alleles at a false discovery rate of 0.05. A cluster of highly shared sequence variants was judged likely to represent a technical artifact of the sequencing pipeline. In a later genetic analysis, a missense DCLRE1C variant was associated with V-gene and J-gene trimming of TCR beta chains, and the association was replicated in an independent cohort. A further reported finding was that TCR beta sequences accurately predicted the HLA-A and HLA-B alleles for most subjects in the first cohort. Compared with the approximately 670-donor mean, donors in an Asian-associated ancestry cluster had fewer N-insertions in productive TCRs, according to a later genetic analysis. When HLA alleles, especially DR and DQ, strongly co-occurred, TCR associations were difficult to assign to individual alleles. Most TCR sequences were seen in very few donors, while some public TCRs were found in many individuals. Most CMV-associated TCR beta chains appeared to be HLA-restricted in a later analysis, and the HLA associations seemed to be driven largely by CMV exposure. In a later analysis, TCR association rates were found to vary across HLA loci, with the most associated TCRs seen for DRB1 alleles and the fewest for HLA-C alleles. In vitro tests confirmed that a few of the cytomegalovirus-associated TCR beta chains recognize cytomegalovirus antigens. An earlier analysis of around 540 of the donors showed that most TCR beta V segments appeared in productive rearrangements either about 87% or about 30% of the time, which broadly matched IMGT annotations. In a later analysis, HLA-associated TCR beta chains showed more clonal expansion and lower generation probabilities than non-associated chains that were equally common. Correlated functional status among segregating V segments might be attributable to linkage disequilibrium, but an unknown experimental factor could not be ruled out. Because counts were too low, seventeen rarely observed V segments, including chromosome 9 orphons, were left out of the earlier analysis of approximately 500 of the donors. Because some donors lacked HLA typing at each locus, the association tests relied only on the typed subset. According to the authors, the approach could potentially be generalized to other disease states and immunological phenotypes. The only immune exposure information available for the cohort was CMV serostatus. In a later analysis, several top co-occurrence clusters were reported to appear linked to parvovirus B19, influenza, CMV and Epstein-Barr virus. Presence/absence analyses assumed roughly uniform sequencing depth across donors, an assumption that may not hold.

V and J are truncated by 1 base and 2 bases respectively, leaving an intervening sequence of 12 bases. CDR1 and CDR2 are drawn from the germline V gene: SGHAT, FQNNGV. The CDR3 measures 15 amino acids from cysteine to phenylalanine. Only the CDR3 region is kept as DNA, spanning 45 bases read in frame from base 1. The cohort was made up of several hundred healthy bone marrow donors. All cohort members were sampled while nominally healthy, although unrecorded immune exposures were likely present. The donor was CMV seronegative and was included in the group of over 300 seronegative cohort members. Every donor gave a peripheral blood sample, and the peripheral blood mononuclear cells from that sample were used for TCR beta sequencing. The Qiagen DNeasy Blood Extraction Kit was used to extract genomic DNA from the blood cell samples.

This TCR came from a woman in her forties in good health and CMV-seronegative. The sequenced sample consisted of PBMCs. The receptor chain draws on TRBV11-2 and TRBJ2-7, and the D gene may be TRBD1, 6 bases matching. The DNA is as follows: TGTGCCAGCAGCTTAGGGCCAGGGGCAGCCTACGAGCAGTACTTC. This encodes CASSLGPGAAYEQYF.